A single T cell receptor beta chain is shown here with its context. The data stem from a study of cytomegalovirus exposure and HLA in healthy donors. The PCR made use of 60 Vbeta and 13 Jbeta primers. Using immunoSEQ multiplex PCR, the repertoire was profiled, and TCRdb retains in-frame clones only, with some absent. The profile shows 110,000 or so clones, 75% to 80% of them singletons. The V gene's germline CDR1 is MNHEY and CDR2 SVGAGI. J was trimmed by 10 bases and V by 0 bases; bases with no gene match: 2. This CDR3 contains 15 residues. The material sequenced was PBMCs. The chain couples TRBV6-5 to TRBJ2-2; 13 bases agree with TRBD2. This receptor was obtained from a woman between 40 and 55 years old in good health and CMV-seropositive. The CDR3 coding sequence is TGTGCCAGCAGTTACTCCGGACTAGCGGGGGTGGAGCTGTTTTTT. This sequence encodes CASSYSGLAGVELFF.